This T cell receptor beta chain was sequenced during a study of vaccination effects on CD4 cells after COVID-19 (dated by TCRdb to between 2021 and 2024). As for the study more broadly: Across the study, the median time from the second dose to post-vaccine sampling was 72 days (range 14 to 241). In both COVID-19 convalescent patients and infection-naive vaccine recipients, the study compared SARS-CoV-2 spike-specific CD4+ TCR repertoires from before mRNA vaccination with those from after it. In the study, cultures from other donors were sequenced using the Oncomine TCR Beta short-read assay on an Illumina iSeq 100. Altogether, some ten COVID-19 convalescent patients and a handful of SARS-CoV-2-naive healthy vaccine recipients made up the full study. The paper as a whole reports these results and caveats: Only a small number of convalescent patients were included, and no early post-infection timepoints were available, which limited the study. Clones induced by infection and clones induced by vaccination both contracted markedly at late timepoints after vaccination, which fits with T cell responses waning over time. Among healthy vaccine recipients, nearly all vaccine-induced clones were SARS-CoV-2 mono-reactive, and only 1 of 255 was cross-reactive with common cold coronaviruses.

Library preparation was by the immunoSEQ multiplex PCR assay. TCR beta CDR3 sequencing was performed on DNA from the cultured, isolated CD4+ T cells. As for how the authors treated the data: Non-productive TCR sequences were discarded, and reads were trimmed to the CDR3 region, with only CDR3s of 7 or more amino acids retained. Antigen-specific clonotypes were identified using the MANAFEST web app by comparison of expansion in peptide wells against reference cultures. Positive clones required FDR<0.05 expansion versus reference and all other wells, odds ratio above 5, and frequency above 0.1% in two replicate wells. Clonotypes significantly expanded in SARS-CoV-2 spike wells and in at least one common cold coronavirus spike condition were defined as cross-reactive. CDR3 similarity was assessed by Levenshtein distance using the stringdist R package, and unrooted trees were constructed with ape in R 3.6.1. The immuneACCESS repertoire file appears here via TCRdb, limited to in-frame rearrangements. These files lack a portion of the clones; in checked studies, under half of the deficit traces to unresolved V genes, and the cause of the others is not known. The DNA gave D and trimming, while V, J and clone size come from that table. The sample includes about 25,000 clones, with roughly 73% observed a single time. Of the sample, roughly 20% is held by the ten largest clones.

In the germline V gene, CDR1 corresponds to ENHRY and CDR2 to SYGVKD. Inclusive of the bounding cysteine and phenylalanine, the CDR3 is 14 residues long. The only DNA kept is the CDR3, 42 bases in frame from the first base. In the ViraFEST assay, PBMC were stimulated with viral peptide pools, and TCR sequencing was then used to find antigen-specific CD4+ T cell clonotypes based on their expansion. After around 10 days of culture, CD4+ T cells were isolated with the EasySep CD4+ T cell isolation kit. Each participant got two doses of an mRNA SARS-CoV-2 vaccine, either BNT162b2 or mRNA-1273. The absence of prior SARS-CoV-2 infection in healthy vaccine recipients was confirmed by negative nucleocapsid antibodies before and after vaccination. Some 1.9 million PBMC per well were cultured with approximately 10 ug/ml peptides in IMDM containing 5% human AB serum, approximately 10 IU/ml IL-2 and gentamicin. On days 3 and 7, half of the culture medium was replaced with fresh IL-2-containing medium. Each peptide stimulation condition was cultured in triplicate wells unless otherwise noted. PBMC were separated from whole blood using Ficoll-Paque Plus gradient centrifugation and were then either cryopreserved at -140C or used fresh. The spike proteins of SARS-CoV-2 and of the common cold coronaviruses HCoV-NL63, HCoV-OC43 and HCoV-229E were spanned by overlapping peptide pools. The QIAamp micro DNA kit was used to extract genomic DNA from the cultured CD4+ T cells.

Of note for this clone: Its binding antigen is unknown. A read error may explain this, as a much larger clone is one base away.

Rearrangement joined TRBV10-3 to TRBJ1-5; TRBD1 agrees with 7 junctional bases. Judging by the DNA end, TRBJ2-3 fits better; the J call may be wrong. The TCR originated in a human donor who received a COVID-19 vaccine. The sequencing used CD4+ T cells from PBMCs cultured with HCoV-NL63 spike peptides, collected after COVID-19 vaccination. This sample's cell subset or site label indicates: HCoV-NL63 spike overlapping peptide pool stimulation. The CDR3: CAISTGDSNQPQYF. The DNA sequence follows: TGTGCCATCAGTACAGGGGATAGCAATCAGCCCCAGTATTTT.